The 17 T cell receptor beta chains below all came from one sample that was sequenced in a study of T cells after somatic rescue of genetic block (dated by TCRdb to the early 2020s). Library construction relied on the immunoSEQ multiplex PCR assay. What TCRdb holds here is the immuneACCESS table cut down to in-frame rearrangements. Part of the clones is not present; checked against another copy, under half of the missing clones reflect an unresolved V gene, and the others are unexplained. This sample holds some 67,000 clones; around 92% were observed only once. The ten top clones hold about 2.9% of the sample. The sequencing input was peripheral blood mononuclear cells (PBMCs). The receptor set was obtained from a man aged 40-49 years.

This chain connects TRBV4-3 to TRBJ1-4, with D perhaps TRBD1 (5 bases). Germline assignment: CDR1 LGHNA and CDR2 YSLEER. V lost 1 base and J lost 0, with 15 bases in between. This CDR3 has 18 residues. The CDR3 here is CASSQVFKGTATNEKLFF. The CDR3 DNA sequence: TGCGCCAGCAGCCAAGTTTTTAAGGGGACTGCAACTAATGAAAAACTGTTTTTT.

This chain uses TRBV7-9 with TRBJ2-6; D remains unclear. The CDR3 has 15 amino acids. V was shortened by 4 bases and J by 0 bases, with 7 bases between the two germline ends. Per germline, CDR1 SEHNR and CDR2 FQNEAQ (reference sequence). The CDR3 sequence: CASSYFSSGANVLTF. CDR3 coding DNA: TGTGCCAGCAGCTATTTTAGCTCTGGGGCCAACGTCCTGACTTTC.

In this sample, this clone turned up once. V gene TRBV11-2 combines with J gene TRBJ1-3; D unclear. CDR1 SGHAT and CDR2 FQNNGV come from the germline V gene. Trimming shortened V by 5 bases and J by 0 bases, and 14 bases separated the two germline ends. This CDR3 is 16 amino acids long. The CDR3 region has the DNA TGTGCCAGCAGCGCCGGTGGGCGAACCTCTGGAAACACCATATATTTT. Its protein product is CASSAGGRTSGNTIYF.

The rearrangement uses TRBV15 and TRBJ2-1; D might be TRBD1 (6 bases). This CDR3 is built from 15 residues. V was trimmed by 0 bases and J by 3 bases, leaving 9 bases between them. CDR1 LNHNV and CDR2 YYDKDF come from the germline V gene (reference sequence). The CDR3 here is CATSRDPTGYNEQFF. The CDR3 DNA follows: TGTGCCACCAGCAGAGACCCGACAGGCTACAATGAGCAGTTCTTC.

Here the CDR3 reads CASSLGPYLFGEQYF. The CDR3 nucleotides read TGTGCCAGCAGTTTGGGGCCATACTTATTCGGGGAGCAGTACTTC. The chain links TRBV28 to TRBJ2-7; D may be TRBD1 (5 bases). The CDR3 spans 15 residues. V lost 3 bases and J 7 bases, leaving 19 bases between the germline ends. CDR1 is MDHEN and CDR2 is SYDVKM in the germline V gene.

The rearrangement joins TRBV6-6 to TRBJ2-3, with 9 bases fitting TRBD2. The CDR3 has 14 residues. V gave up 6 bases and J gave up 5 bases; unmatched junction bases: 6. Germline values: CDR1 MNHNY, CDR2 SVGAGI (reference sequence). The CDR3 loop is CASSDAGGLDTQYF. Here the CDR3 DNA reads TGTGCCAGCAGCGATGCGGGAGGGTTAGATACGCAGTATTTT.

This clone appeared once. The chain carries TRBV7-2 and TRBJ2-3; the D is unclear. The CDR3 totals 13 residues. Germline-derived CDR1 and CDR2 are SGHTA and FQGNSA. V shed 3 bases and J shed 0 bases, with 4 bases lying between them. This CDR3 reads CASSLSSTDTQYF. Here the CDR3 DNA reads TGTGCCAGCAGCTTGTCCAGCACAGATACGCAGTATTTT.

The chain couples TRBV10-3 to TRBJ2-3; D is possibly TRBD1 (6 bases). V was pared by 3 bases and J by 4 bases, with 8 bases between. The length of the CDR3 is 13 residues. Germline-derived CDR1 and CDR2 are ENHRY and SYGVKD. DNA for the CDR3: TGTGCCATCAGTGAAAACAGGGCAGATACGCAGTATTTT. Protein: CAISENRADTQYF.

This chain joins TRBV7-6 and TRBJ2-1; D is unclear. Germline V CDR1 and CDR2: SGHVS, FNYEAQ. Between the trimmed V and J ends, which lost 3 bases and 4 bases, there was a span of 19 bases. This CDR3 is built from 17 residues. The CDR3 here is CASSLGSRIQLYNEQFF. The CDR3 bases are TGTGCCAGCAGCTTGGGCAGCCGAATTCAATTATACAATGAGCAGTTCTTC.

This clone was picked up one time. The chain recombines TRBV25-1 with TRBJ2-2, with D unresolved. The length of the CDR3 is 15 residues. Germline lookup yields CDR1 MGHDK and CDR2 SYGVNS. V shed 2 bases and J shed 3 bases, with 10 bases lying between them. The CDR3 loop is CASSERSTYTGELFF. For the CDR3, the DNA is TGTGCCAGCAGTGAACGATCCACTTACACCGGGGAGCTGTTTTTT.

The chain employs TRBV6-6 and TRBJ1-1; the D is unclear. With 2 bases removed from V and 4 bases from J, the gap between germline ends came to 17 bases. Germline V gene data show CDR1 as MNHNY and CDR2 as SVGAGI (reference sequence). The CDR3 spans 16 residues. The DNA of the CDR3 is TGTGCCAGCAGTTACCCCCTCGAGGTTTCGGGCACTGAAGCTTTCTTT. Translation: CASSYPLEVSGTEAFF.

V gene TRBV2 combines with J gene TRBJ2-1; the D gene is possibly TRBD2 (5 bases). V lost 1 base and J 9 bases, leaving 7 bases between the germline ends. Germline V gene data show CDR1 as SNHLY and CDR2 as FYNNEI. CDR3 size: 12 residues. The CDR3 DNA reads as TGTGCCAGCAGTGAAGTTCGGGGTGAGCAGTTCTTC. Translation: CASSEVRGEQFF.

The chain links TRBV27 to TRBJ2-7; TRBD1 matches at 9 bases. This CDR3 region has 15 residues. CDR1 is MNHEY, CDR2 SMNVEV, per germline (reference sequence). V gave up 2 bases and J gave up 2 bases; unmatched junction bases: 4. In nucleotides, the CDR3 is TGTGCCAGCAGTTTAAAGAGACAGGGGGCCTACGAGCAGTACTTC. Amino acid sequence: CASSLKRQGAYEQYF.

CDR3 nucleotides: TGTGCCAGCAGCTTTGGGACAGCAGATACGCAGTATTTT. This translates into CASSFGTADTQYF. V usage is TRBV7-9 and J usage is TRBJ2-3, with 7 bases identical to TRBD1. J was trimmed by 4 bases and V by 3 bases; bases with no gene match: 1. This CDR3 is built from 13 residues. Germline V lookup: CDR1 SEHNR, CDR2 FQNEAQ (reference sequence).

The J gene is TRBJ2-5, the V gene TRBV5-1; TRBD1 matches 9 bases. The CDR3 runs to 13 residues. The V gene end was trimmed by 3 bases and the J gene end by 4 bases; junction bases not matched to a gene: 1. Germline CDR1 SGHRS, CDR2 YFSETQ. The CDR3 bases are TGCGCCAGCAGCTACAGGGGGCCAGAGACCCAGTACTTC. Its protein product is CASSYRGPETQYF.

J is TRBJ2-1 and V is TRBV4-1; no firm D call. This CDR3 comprises 15 residues. Germline V CDR1 and CDR2: MGHRA, YSYEKL. V was trimmed by 1 base and J by 1 base, leaving 8 bases between them. The CDR3 DNA sequence: TGCGCCAGCAGCCAAGGAACGTCGTCCTACAATGAGCAGTTCTTC. Translated, it gives CASSQGTSSYNEQFF.

The rearrangement links TRBV4-1 to TRBJ2-1, with 12 bases lining up with TRBD2. This CDR3 is 16 amino acids long. CDR1 is MGHRA, CDR2 YSYEKL, per germline. V shed 2 bases, J shed 6 bases, and the junction held 5 bases outside the gene matches. The CDR3 DNA follows: TGCGCCAGCAGCCAACCCCTAGCGGGGGGGCCCAATGAGCAGTTCTTC. The encoded protein is CASSQPLAGGPNEQFF.